The clone carrying this T cell receptor beta chain was recorded only once. The sample originates from a study of blood T cell repertoires in COVID-19. Trimming removed 4 bases at V and 1 base at J, with 12 bases between. The CDR3 length is 15 residues. Germline loops: CDR1 SGHRS, CDR2 YFSETQ. The data were produced by immunoSEQ multiplex PCR, yet TCRdb's version contains in-frame clones alone and is incomplete. This table has fewer than 200,000 clones, 70% to 90% appearing once. The gene calls are TRBV5-1 and TRBJ1-3, with D unclear. This clonotype was obtained from a man aged 60-69 years with active or convalescent COVID-19. The material sequenced was peripheral blood. Written as DNA, the CDR3 is TGCGCCAGCAGCCTATCGACGGGTTCTGGAAACACCATATATTTT. Translating it yields CASSLSTGSGNTIYF.